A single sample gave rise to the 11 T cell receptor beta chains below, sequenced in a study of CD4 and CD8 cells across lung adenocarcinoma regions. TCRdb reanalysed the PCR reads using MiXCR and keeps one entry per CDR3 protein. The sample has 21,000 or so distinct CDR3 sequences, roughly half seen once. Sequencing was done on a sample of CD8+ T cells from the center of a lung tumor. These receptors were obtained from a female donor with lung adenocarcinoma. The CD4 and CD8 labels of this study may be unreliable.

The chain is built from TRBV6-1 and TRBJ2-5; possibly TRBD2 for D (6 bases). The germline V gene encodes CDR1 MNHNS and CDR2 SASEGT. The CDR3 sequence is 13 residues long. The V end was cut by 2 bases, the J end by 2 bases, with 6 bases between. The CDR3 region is CASSEREQETQYF. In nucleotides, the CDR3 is TGTGCCAGCAGTGAACGGGAGCAAGAGACCCAGTACTTC.

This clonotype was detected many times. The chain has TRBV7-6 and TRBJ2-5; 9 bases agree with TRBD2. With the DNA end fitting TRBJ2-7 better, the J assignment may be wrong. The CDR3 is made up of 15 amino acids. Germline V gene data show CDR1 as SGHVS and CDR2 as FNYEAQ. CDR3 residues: CASSLGASGTYEQYF. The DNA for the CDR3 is TGTGCCAGCAGCTTAGGGGCTAGCGGGACCTACGAGCAGTACTTC.

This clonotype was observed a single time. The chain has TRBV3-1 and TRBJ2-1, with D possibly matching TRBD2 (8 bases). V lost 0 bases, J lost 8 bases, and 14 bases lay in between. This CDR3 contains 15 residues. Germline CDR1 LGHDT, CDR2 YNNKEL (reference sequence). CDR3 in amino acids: CASSQEGLGGYEQFF. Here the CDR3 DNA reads TGTGCCAGCAGCCAAGAGGGACTAGGGGGCTATGAGCAGTTCTTC.

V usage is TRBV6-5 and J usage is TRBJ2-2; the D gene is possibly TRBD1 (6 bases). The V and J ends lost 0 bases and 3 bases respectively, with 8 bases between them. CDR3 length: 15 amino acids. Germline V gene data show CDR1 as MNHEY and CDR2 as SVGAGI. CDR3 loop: CASSYSGHYTGELFF. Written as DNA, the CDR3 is TGTGCCAGCAGTTACTCGGGACATTACACCGGGGAGCTGTTTTTT.

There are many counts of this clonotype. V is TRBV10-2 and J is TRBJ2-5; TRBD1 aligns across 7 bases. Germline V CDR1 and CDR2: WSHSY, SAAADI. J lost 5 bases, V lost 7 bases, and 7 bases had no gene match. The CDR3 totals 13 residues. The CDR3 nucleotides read TGCGCCAGCAACGCAAACAGGGGTGAGACCCAGTACTTC. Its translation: CASNANRGETQYF.

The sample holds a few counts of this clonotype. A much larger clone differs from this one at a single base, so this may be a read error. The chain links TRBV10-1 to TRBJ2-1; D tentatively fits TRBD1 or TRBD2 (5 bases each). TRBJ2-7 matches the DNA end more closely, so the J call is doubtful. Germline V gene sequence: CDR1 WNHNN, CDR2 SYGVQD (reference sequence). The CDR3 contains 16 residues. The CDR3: CASSKIGTSSYNEQYF. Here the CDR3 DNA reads TGCGCCAGCAGTAAGATCGGGACCAGCTCCTACAATGAGCAGTACTTC.

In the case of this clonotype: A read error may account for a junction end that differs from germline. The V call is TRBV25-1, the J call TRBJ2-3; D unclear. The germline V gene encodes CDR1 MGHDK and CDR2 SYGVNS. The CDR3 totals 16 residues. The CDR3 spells CASRESGASTTDTQYF. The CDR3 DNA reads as TGTGCCAGCCGTGAATCTGGCGCGTCGACCACAGATACGCAGTATTTC.

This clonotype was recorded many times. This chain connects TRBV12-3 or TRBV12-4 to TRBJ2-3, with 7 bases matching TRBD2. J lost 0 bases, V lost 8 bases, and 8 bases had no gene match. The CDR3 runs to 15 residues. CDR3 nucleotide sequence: TGTGCCAGCCTAAACCGGGAGGATAGCACAGATACGCAGTATTTT. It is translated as CASLNREDSTDTQYF.

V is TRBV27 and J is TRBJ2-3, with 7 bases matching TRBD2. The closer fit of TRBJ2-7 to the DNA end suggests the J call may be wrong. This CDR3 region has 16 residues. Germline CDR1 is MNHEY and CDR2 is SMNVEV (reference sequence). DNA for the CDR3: TGTGCCAGCGCGGGAGCCGGGAGCCGGGACCCAGAGACGCAGTACTTC. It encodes CASAGAGSRDPETQYF.

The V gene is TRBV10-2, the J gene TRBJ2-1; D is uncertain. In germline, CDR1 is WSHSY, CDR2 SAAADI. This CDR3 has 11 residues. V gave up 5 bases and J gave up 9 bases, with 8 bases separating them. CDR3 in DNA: TGCGCCAGCAGTTCCCGGAGTGAGCAGTTCTTC. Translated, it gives CASSSRSEQFF.

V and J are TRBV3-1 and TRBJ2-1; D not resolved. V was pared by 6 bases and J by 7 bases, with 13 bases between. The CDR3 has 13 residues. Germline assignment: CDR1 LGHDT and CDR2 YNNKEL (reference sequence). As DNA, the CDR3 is TGTGCCAGCAGGCGGACCTTGACTAATGAGCAGTTCTTC. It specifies CASRRTLTNEQFF.